Reported below is one T cell receptor (beta chain). The entry originates in a study of blood T cell repertoires in COVID-19. Background on the study: COVID-19 samples, acute and convalescent, were from the United States, Italy and Spain. PBMCs, B-cell-depleted T cells, or T cells provided the cDNA or gDNA that made up the material.

CDR3 length: 14 amino acids. Germline V lookup: CDR1 MNHEY, CDR2 SVGAGI. Trimming removed 5 bases from V and 4 bases from J, with 13 bases in between. Sequencing used immunoSEQ multiplex PCR; TCRdb keeps in-frame clones, though not all of them. The sample lists 100,000 to 150,000 clones, approximately 80% occurring once. Sample: peripheral blood. This receptor was identified in a woman in her sixties with active or convalescent COVID-19. The chain has TRBV6-5 and TRBJ2-3, with D tentatively TRBD2 (6 bases). CDR3: CASSPVEGPDTQYF. The CDR3, as DNA: TGTGCCAGCAGTCCGGTGGAGGGTCCAGATACGCAGTATTTT.